This TCR beta chain was recovered during a study of tumor-infiltrating lymphocytes in primary liver carcinoma. The blood RNA (from unsorted whole blood) was obtained, and germline DNA was also extracted. Patients carried chronic HBV infection without prior treatment. Around 3.7 milliliters of peripheral blood were gathered ahead of the operation. As concerns this clonotype: Antigen specificity is unknown.

The CDR3 has 16 amino acids. With 4 bases removed from V and 9 bases from J, the gap between germline ends came to 25 bases. The germline V gene encodes CDR1 MNHNY and CDR2 SVGAGI (reference sequence). Study-wide points: The difference in top-250-clone fraction between tumors and blood was significant, favoring tumors (p = 0.039).

From around 500 ng of total RNA, TCR beta-specific cDNA was reverse-transcribed using a constant-region primer. For TCR beta, libraries were produced by three nested multiplex PCR rounds using slightly modified ARM-PCR. Running 9 to 10 cycles apiece, the first two PCR rounds relied on TRBV1-TRBV30 forward primers together with a C-beta reverse primer. TCRdb fed the multiplex PCR reads into MiXCR, producing one record per CDR3 protein. The repertoire holds about 180,000 distinct CDR3 sequences, with 50% to 75% as singletons. This TCR derives from a middle-aged man with primary liver carcinoma and hepatitis B virus infection. The source material was peripheral blood. This rearrangement joins TRBV6-6 to TRBJ2-7, with a possible D match to TRBD2 (6 bases). CDR3: CASSSFLAVGRSSQYF. CDR3 in DNA: TGTGCCAGCAGTTCCTTCTTAGCGGTAGGGAGGTCGTCGCAGTACTTC.